One T cell receptor beta chain is described in this entry. The antigen remains undetermined. This entry belongs to a study of post-analysis software for immune sequencing data. Study-wide results and caveats: Comparison of patients with controls showed a handful of TRBV segments more frequent in patients, TRBV5-6, TRBV5-1 and TRBV20-1 among them.

cDNA libraries of TCR beta carried unique molecular identifiers. TCRdb re-analysed the PCR reads in MiXCR, keeping a single row per CDR3 protein. The data hold about 430,000 distinct CDR3 sequences, with more than 30% observed a single time. From germline, CDR1 is ENHRY and CDR2 SYGVKD. The CDR3 contains 17 residues. V gave up 4 bases and J gave up 2 bases, with 19 bases separating them. The receptor was derived from a girl aged 2-10 years with multiple sclerosis. This chain links TRBV10-3 with TRBJ2-3; possibly TRBD1 or TRBD2 for D (5 bases each). The material sequenced was blood. CDR3 region: CAISGSPGPADTDTQYF. DNA of the CDR3: TGTGCCATCAGTGGCTCTCCGGGACCAGCGGACACAGATACGCAGTATTTT.